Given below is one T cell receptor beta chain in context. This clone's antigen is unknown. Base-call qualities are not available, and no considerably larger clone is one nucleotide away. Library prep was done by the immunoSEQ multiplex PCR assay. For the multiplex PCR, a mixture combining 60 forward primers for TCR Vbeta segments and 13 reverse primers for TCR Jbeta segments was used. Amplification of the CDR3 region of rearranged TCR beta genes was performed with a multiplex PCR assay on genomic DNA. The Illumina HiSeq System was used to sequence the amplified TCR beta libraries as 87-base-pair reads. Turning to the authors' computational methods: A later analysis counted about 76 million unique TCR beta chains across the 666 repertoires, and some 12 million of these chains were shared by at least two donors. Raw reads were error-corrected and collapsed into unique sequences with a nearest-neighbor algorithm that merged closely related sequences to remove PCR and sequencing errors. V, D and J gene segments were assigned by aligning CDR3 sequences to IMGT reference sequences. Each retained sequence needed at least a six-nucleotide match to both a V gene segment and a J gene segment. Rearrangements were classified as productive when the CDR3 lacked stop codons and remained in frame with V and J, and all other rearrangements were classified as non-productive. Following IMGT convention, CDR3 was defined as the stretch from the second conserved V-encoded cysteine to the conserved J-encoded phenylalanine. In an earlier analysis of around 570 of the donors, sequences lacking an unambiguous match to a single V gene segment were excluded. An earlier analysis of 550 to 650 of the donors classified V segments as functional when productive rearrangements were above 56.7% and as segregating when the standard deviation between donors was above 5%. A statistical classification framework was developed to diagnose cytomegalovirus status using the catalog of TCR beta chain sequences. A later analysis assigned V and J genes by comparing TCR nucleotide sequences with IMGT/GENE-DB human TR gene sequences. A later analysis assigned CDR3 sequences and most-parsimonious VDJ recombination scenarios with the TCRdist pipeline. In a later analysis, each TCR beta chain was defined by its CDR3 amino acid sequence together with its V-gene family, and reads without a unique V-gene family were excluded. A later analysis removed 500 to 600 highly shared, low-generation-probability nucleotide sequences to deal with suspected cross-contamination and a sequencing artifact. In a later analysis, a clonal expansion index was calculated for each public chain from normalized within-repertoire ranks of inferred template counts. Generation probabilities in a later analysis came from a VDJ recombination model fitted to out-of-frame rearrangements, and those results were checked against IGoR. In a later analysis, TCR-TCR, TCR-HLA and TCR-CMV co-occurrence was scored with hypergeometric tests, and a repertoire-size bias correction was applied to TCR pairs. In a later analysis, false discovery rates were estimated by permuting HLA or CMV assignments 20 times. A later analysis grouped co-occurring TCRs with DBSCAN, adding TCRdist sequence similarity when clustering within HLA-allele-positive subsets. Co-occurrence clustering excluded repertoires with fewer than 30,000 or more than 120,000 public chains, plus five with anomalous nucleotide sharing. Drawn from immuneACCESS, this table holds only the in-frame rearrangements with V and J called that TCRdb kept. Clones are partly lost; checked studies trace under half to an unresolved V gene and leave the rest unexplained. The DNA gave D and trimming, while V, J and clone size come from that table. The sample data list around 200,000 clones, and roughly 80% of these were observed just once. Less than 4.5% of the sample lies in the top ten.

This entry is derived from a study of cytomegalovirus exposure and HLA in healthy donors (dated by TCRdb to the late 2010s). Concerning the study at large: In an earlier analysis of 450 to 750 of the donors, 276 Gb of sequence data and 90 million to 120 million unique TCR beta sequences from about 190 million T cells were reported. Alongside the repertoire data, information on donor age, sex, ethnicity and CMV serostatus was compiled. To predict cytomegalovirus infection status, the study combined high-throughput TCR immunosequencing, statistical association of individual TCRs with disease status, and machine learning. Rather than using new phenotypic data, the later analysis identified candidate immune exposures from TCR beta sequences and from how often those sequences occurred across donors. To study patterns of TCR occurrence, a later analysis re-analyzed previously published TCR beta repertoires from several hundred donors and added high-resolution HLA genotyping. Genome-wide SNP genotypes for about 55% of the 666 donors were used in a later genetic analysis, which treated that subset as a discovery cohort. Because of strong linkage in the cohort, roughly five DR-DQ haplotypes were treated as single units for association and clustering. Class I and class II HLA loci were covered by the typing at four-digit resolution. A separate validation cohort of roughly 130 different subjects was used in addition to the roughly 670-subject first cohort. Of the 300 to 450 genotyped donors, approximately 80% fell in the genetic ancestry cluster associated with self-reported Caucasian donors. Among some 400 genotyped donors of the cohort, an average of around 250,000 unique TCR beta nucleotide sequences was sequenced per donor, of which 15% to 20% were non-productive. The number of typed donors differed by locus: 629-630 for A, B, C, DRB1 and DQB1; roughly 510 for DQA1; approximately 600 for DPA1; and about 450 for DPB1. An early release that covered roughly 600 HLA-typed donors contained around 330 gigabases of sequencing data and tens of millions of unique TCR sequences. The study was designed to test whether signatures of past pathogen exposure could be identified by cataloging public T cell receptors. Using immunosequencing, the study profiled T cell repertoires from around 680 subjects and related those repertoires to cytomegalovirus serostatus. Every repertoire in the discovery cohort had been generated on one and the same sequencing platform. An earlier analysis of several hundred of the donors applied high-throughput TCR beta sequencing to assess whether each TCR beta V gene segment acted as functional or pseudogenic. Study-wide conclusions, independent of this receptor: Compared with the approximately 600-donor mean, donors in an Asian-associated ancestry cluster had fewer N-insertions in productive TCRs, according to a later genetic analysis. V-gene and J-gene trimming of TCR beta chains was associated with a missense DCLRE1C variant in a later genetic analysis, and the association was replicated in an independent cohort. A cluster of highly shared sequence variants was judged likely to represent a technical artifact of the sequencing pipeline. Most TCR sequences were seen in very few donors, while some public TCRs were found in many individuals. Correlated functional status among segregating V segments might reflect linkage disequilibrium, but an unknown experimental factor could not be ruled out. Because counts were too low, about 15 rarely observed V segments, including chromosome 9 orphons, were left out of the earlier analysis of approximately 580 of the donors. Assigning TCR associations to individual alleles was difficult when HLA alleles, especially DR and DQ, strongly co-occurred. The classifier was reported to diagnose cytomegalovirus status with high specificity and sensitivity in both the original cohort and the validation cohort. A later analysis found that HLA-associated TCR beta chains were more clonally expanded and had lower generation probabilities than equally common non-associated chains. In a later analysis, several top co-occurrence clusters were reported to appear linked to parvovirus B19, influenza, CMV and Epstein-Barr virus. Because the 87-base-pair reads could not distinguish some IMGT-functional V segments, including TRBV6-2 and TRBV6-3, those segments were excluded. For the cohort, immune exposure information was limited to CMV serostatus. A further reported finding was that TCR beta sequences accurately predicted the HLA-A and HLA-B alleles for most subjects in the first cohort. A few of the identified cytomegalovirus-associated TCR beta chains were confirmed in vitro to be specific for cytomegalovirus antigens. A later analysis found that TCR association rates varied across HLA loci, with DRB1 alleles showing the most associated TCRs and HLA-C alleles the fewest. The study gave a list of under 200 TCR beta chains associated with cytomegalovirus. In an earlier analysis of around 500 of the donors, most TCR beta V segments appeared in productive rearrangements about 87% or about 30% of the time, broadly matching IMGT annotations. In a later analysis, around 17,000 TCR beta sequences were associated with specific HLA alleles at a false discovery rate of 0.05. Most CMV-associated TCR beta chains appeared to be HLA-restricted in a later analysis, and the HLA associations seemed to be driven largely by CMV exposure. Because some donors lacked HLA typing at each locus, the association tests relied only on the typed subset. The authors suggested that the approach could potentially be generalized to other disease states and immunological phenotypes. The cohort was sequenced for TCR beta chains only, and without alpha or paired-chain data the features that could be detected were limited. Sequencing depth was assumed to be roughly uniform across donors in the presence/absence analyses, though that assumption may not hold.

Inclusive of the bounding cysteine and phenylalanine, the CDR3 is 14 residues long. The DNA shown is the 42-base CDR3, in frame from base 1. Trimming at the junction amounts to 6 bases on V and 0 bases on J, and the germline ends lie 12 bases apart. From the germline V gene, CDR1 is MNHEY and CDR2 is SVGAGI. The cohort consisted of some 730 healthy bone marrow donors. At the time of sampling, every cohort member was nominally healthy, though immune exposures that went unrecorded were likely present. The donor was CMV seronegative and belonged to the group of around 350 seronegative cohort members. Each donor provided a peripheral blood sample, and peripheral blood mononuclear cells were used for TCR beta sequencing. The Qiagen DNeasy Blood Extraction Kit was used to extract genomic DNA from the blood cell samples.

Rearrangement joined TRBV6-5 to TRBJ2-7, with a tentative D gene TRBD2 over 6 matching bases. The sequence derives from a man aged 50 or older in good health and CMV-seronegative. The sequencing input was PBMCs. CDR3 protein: CASSSGLSSYEQYF. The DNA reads TGTGCCAGCAGCTCGGGACTCAGCTCCTACGAGCAGTACTTC.